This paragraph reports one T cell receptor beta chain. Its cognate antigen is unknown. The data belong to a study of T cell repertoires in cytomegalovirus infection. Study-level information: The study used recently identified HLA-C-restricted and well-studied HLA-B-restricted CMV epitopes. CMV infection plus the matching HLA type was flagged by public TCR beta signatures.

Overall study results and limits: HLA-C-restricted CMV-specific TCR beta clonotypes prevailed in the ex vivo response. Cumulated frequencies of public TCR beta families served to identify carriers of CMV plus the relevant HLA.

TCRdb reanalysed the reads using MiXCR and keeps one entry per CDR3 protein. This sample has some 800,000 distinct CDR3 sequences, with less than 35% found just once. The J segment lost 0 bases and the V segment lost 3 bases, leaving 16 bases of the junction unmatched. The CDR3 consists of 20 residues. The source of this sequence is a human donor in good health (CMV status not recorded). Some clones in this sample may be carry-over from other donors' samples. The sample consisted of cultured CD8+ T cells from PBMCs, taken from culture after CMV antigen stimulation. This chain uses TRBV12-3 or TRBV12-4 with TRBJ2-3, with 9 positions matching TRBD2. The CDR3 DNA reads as TGTGCCAGCAGTTTCTCAATCGTTGGCGGGGGGGAAACTAGCACAGATACGCAGTATTTT. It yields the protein CASSFSIVGGGETSTDTQYF.